Below are 18 T cell receptor beta chains sequenced from a single sample in a study of blood T cell repertoires in COVID-19. Sequencing used immunoSEQ multiplex PCR; TCRdb keeps in-frame clones, though not all of them. The table lists about 190,000 clones, around 85% of them singletons. The source material was peripheral blood. Every receptor here comes from a woman in her forties or fifties with acute or convalescent COVID-19.

The table lists this clone with a count of one. This sequence joins TRBV27 and TRBJ1-1; D not resolved. This CDR3 is 13 amino acids long. Germline values: CDR1 MNHEY, CDR2 SMNVEV (reference sequence). V lost 3 bases to trimming and J lost 1 base, with 6 bases between them. CDR3 loop: CASSFVRNTEAFF. CDR3 nucleotides: TGTGCCAGCAGTTTTGTGCGGAACACTGAAGCTTTCTTT.

The gene calls are TRBV5-4 and TRBJ1-1, with D possibly matching TRBD1 (5 bases). The CDR3 totals 15 residues. The germline CDR1 and CDR2 sequences are SGHNT and YYREEE (reference sequence). V lost 0 bases and J lost 1, with 10 bases in between. Here the CDR3 DNA reads TGTGCCAGCAGCTTGGACAGGTTTACGAACACTGAAGCTTTCTTT. This sequence encodes CASSLDRFTNTEAFF.

In DNA form, the CDR3 reads TGTGCCAGCAACTCACTAAACACCGGGGAGCTGTTTTTT. It translates to CASNSLNTGELFF. The chain joins TRBV2 to TRBJ2-2, with D unclear. The germline V and J ends were trimmed by 7 bases and 2 bases, with 8 bases remaining between them. Germline CDR1 reads SNHLY; CDR2 reads FYNNEI. CDR3 length: 13 amino acids.

In its sample, this clone was seen once. The CDR3 DNA follows: TGTGCCAGCCTCGCGGGTCCAAGCTCCTACGAGCAGTACTTC. Translating gives CASLAGPSSYEQYF. This chain links TRBV18 with TRBJ2-7; possible D gene TRBD2, 5 bases. The V gene lost 8 bases and the J gene lost 0 bases, with 14 bases spanning the gap. The CDR3 loop spans 14 amino acids. Germline V lookup: CDR1 KGHSH, CDR2 LQKENI.

This rearrangement joins TRBV30 to TRBJ1-2, with 9 bases fitting TRBD1. Per germline, CDR1 GTSNPN and CDR2 SVGIG (reference sequence). This CDR3 region has 14 residues. The V segment lost 3 bases and the J segment 3 bases; nucleotides outside the gene matches: 5. This chain's CDR3 is CAWSGQGWDYGYTF. Written as DNA, the CDR3 is TGTGCCTGGAGCGGACAGGGGTGGGACTATGGCTACACCTTC.

This chain connects TRBV19 to TRBJ1-6; no firm D call. V dropped 3 bases and J dropped 0 bases, with 9 bases sitting between them. Germline CDR1 LNHDA, CDR2 SQIVND (reference sequence). The length of the CDR3 is 16 residues. As DNA, the CDR3 is TGTGCCAGTAGTATCGGACTCAGCTCCTATAATTCACCCCTCCACTTT. This sequence encodes CASSIGLSSYNSPLHF.

This clone was observed a single time. The rearrangement joins TRBV9 to TRBJ2-3; weak D call: TRBD2 (6 bases). CDR1 and CDR2 from the germline V gene are SGDLS and YYNGEE. The CDR3 has 16 amino acids. The germline V and J ends were trimmed by 3 bases and 3 bases, with 17 bases remaining between them. The CDR3 DNA follows: TGTGCCAGCAGCGCCGACTCGCGGGAAGTTACAGATACGCAGTATTTT. This codes for CASSADSREVTDTQYF.

The V gene is TRBV2, the J gene TRBJ1-4; D ambiguous. Looked up from germline, CDR1 is SNHLY and CDR2 is FYNNEI. The CDR3 loop spans 14 amino acids. V gave up 5 bases and J gave up 3 bases, with 10 bases separating them. CDR3 residues: CASSYRASNEKLFF. Written as DNA, the CDR3 is TGTGCCAGCAGTTACAGAGCCTCTAATGAAAAACTGTTTTTT.

The chain employs TRBV4-3 and TRBJ2-5, with a weak D call TRBD2 (6 bases). With 4 bases removed from V and 5 bases from J, the gap between germline ends came to 17 bases. The V gene's germline CDR1 is LGHNA and CDR2 YSLEER. The CDR3 extends over 15 amino acids. CDR3 region: CASSLNTGDAETQYF. The CDR3 DNA reads TGCGCCAGCAGCCTAAATACGGGAGACGCGGAGACCCAGTACTTC.

V gene TRBV7-2 combines with J gene TRBJ2-7; D not certain. Germline assignment: CDR1 SGHTA and CDR2 FQGNSA. This CDR3 spans 14 amino acids. Trimming stripped 3 bases from V and 4 bases from J, with 13 bases between. The CDR3 DNA follows: TGTGCCAGCAGCTTGATCACCTCGGGTTACGAGCAGTACTTC. This encodes CASSLITSGYEQYF.

The rearrangement uses TRBV25-1 and TRBJ2-3; 7 bases are a match to TRBD1. The germline V gene encodes CDR1 MGHDK and CDR2 SYGVNS. This CDR3 is 14 amino acids long. The V and J ends lost 5 bases and 2 bases, in that order; junction bases with no gene match: 4. Here the CDR3 DNA reads TGTGCCAGCAGTTTGACAGGGACCACAGATACGCAGTATTTT. It specifies CASSLTGTTDTQYF.

This chain connects TRBV30 to TRBJ1-3; no clear D. Germline V gene data show CDR1 as GTSNPN and CDR2 as SVGIG (reference sequence). The germline V and J ends were trimmed by 2 bases and 0 bases, with 2 bases remaining between them. The CDR3 has 12 residues. CDR3 bases: TGTGCCTGGAGTTACTCTGGAAACACCATATATTTT. Encoded protein: CAWSYSGNTIYF. Drawing the rest from reference TRBV30 and TRBJ1-3, the complete variable domain is SQTIHQWPATLVQPVGSPLSLECTVEGTSNPNLYWYRQAAGRGLQLLFYSVGIGQISSEVPQNLSASRPQDRQFILSSKKLLLSDSGFYLCAWSYSGNTIYFGEGSWLTVV.

The chain uses TRBV29-1 and TRBJ2-7, with 7 bases fitting TRBD2. V shed 3 bases, J shed 3 bases, and the junction held 5 bases outside the gene matches. CDR1 and CDR2 from the germline V gene are SQVTM and ANQGSEA. The CDR3 length is 13 residues. DNA of the CDR3: TGCAGCGTTGAGGGGGGGACCCTCTACGAGCAGTACTTC. Its translation: CSVEGGTLYEQYF.

This chain joins TRBV5-1 and TRBJ2-2; D perhaps matches TRBD1 (6 bases). CDR3 length: 17 residues. Looked up from germline, CDR1 is SGHRS and CDR2 is YFSETQ. Trimming shortened V by 0 bases and J by 8 bases, and 20 bases separated the two germline ends. DNA of the CDR3: TGCGCCAGCAGCTTGGCCCCAGGGGTCACGGGGCCAGGGGAGCTGTTTTTT. Translation: CASSLAPGVTGPGELFF. Complete variable domain (other parts from reference TRBV5-1 and TRBJ2-2): KAGVTQTPRYLIKTRGQQVTLSCSPISGHRSVSWYQQTPGQGLQFLFEYFSETQRNKGNFPGRFSGRQFSNSRSEMNVSTLELGDSALYLCASSLAPGVTGPGELFFGEGSRLTVL.

Only a few counts were recorded for this clone. This chain uses TRBV28 with TRBJ1-1, with 9 bases identical to TRBD1. CDR1 is MDHEN and CDR2 is SYDVKM in the germline V gene. The CDR3 runs to 15 residues. V lost 5 bases to trimming and J lost 4 bases; unmatched junction nucleotides: 8. In DNA form, the CDR3 reads TGTGCCAGCAGTCTTCCCGGGACAGGGAGCACTGAAGCTTTCTTT. Translated, it gives CASSLPGTGSTEAFF.

V and J are TRBV24-1 and TRBJ1-1, with 9 bases lining up with TRBD1. V shed 6 bases and J 6 bases; nucleotides not matched to a gene: 7. CDR3 size: 14 residues. Per the germline V gene, CDR1 is KGHDR and CDR2 is SFDVKD. CDR3 in DNA: TGTGCCACCAGTCAAACAGGGGGCATAGCTGAAGCTTTCTTT. This codes for CATSQTGGIAEAFF.

This clone showed up many times. The V and J genes are TRBV28 and TRBJ1-6; D unresolved. Trimming left V 6 bases short and J 7 bases short, with 7 bases between. The CDR3 consists of 12 residues. Germline lookup yields CDR1 MDHEN and CDR2 SYDVKM. The CDR3 sequence is CASSNSNSPLHF. DNA of the CDR3: TGTGCCAGCAGCAACTCGAATTCACCCCTCCACTTT.

This chain uses TRBV19 with TRBJ2-2; 7 positions match TRBD2. The germline CDR1 and CDR2 sequences are LNHDA and SQIVND (reference sequence). This CDR3 has 16 residues. Losses at the gene ends were 8 bases for V and 3 bases for J; bases not matched to a gene: 12. The CDR3 region is CASGPLGGADTGELFF. CDR3 coding DNA: TGTGCCAGTGGTCCCCTGGGAGGGGCGGACACCGGGGAGCTGTTTTTT.